The source of this T cell receptor (beta chain) is a study of blood T cells in healthy people across ages. Study findings and constraints: No one knew whether donors had CMV, which possibly confounded expanded clonotype changes.

A J-beta primer mix and a sample-barcoded 5' primer were used in a second PCR of roughly 6 to 12 cycles. The yield of each sample was at least 2.5 million CDR3-containing paired-end reads. From the 5' RACE reads, TCRdb called clonotypes with MiXCR, one entry per CDR3 protein. The sample holds fewer than 2,000,000 distinct CDR3 sequences, almost 35% seen once. Details on this clonotype: As yet, its antigen is unknown.

Source material: blood. The clonotype was recovered from a woman aged 25-40 years in good health.

Written as DNA, the CDR3 is TGCGCCAGCAGGCGCGAGGACAGTAGCACTTATGGCTACACCTTC. Encoded protein: CASRREDSSTYGYTF. The V and J genes are TRBV5-1 and TRBJ1-2, with D maybe TRBD1 (6 bases). Germline V CDR1 and CDR2: SGHRS, YFSETQ. V lost 5 bases and J 5 bases, leaving 19 bases between the germline ends. This CDR3 has 15 amino acids.